One T cell receptor (beta chain) is described in this entry. At least ten counts were recorded for this clone. Its antigen has not been determined. Per-base quality was not reported, and no clone a single base away is much larger than it. This record comes from a study of beta chain features in type 1 diabetes (dated by TCRdb to the late 2010s). General notes on the study: Mean age, gender distribution, total cell number and subset yield were not different between patients and healthy donors. Whereas all 30 or so donors provided naive and central memory subsets, regulatory and stem cell-like memory subsets were isolated from just 8 patients and roughly 8 healthy donors. Across all samples, approximately 100 million sorted cells were examined, and cell number per subset correlated strongly with RNA yield. The study compared TCRB repertoires of sorted circulating CD4+ T cell subsets between recently diagnosed type 1 diabetes patients and matched healthy donors.

Each donor gave one peripheral blood draw, approximately 120 mL on average, collected into heparinised tubes. A BD FACSAria II and a panel including CD45RO, CCR7, CD25, CD127, CD95 and CD27 were used to sort naive, central memory, regulatory and stem cell-like memory CD4+ T cells. A purity above 95% was achieved for all sorted populations. PBMCs were separated immediately by Lymphoprep density gradient centrifugation and were stained directly, without being cultured. So that batch effects would be minimized, each experiment stained and sorted samples in pairs, pairing one healthy donor with one patient. General study outcomes and caveats: Naive, central memory and regulatory TCRB repertoires appeared to be more similar among patients than among healthy donors. Shorter templates might be favored by PCR, yet because patient and control samples were amplified and corrected together, any such skew would affect both groups equally. In all four CD4+ subsets, TCRB CDR3 length was moderately but significantly shorter in type 1 diabetes patients. At VDJ recombination sites, type 1 diabetes patients had fewer insertions and more deleted nucleotides, which implies abnormalities in thymic rearrangement. Sequencing cDNA rather than genomic DNA could over-represent highly expressing activated cells, although activation and CD3 levels did not differ between groups. Because the HLA sub-analyses included only small numbers of individuals, any influence of HLA type on TCRB rearrangement was left unresolved.

The High Capacity cDNA Reverse Transcription Kit was used to reverse transcribe all of the isolated RNA, meaning that expressed TCRB transcripts were what got sequenced. Deep immunoSEQ sequencing was performed on naive, central memory and regulatory T cell samples, with an average of about 4 million total reads per sample. Sorted cells were lysed in RLT buffer, and RNA was extracted using DNase-treated RNeasy Micro or Mini kits according to cell number. Each cell subset was processed on its own to prevent cross-contamination, while patient and healthy donor samples were processed together. The immunoSEQ multiplex PCR was used to amplify TCRB sequences from cDNA, yielding 87-bp fragments that span the CDR3 region. Sequencing of the amplicons was performed on the Illumina HiSeq platform. The study's processing was this. PCR bias was corrected computationally using synthetic template baselines, and reads within Hamming distance 2 were collapsed, with unmergeable singletons discarded. Reads were aligned against IMGT to assign V, D and J genes, CDR3 length and insertions or deletions at six rearrangement sites. Within each subset, clonotype counts were normalized to sorted cell number, after which true diversity and Gini coefficients were computed with the tcR R package. The overlap coefficient, calculated on TCRB nucleotide sequences, was used to measure repertoire sharing. What TCRdb holds here is the immuneACCESS table cut down to in-frame rearrangements. Part of the clones is not present; checked against another copy, under half of the missing clones reflect an unresolved V gene, and the others are unexplained. Clonal size and the V and J genes are those of that table, whereas D and trimming came from the DNA. Here the sample has under 150,000 clones; approximately 10% occur a single time. 0.75% of the sample is in the top ten clones.

The sample comprised central memory CD4+ T cells from blood. The source is a man younger than 40 with type 1 diabetes.

The sequenced DNA is TGTGCCAGCTCAATAGGAGGAAGGGAAAAACTGTTTTTT. It translates to CASSIGGREKLFF. The sequence joins TRBV18 to TRBJ1-4, with no confident D gene call. CDR1 and CDR2 are drawn from the germline V gene: KGHSH, LQKENI. V gives up 5 bases and J gives up 8 bases, and the segment between their germline ends measures 12 bases. Counted from cysteine to phenylalanine, this CDR3 has 13 amino acids. Kept here is only the CDR3 DNA, which spans 39 bases and is read in frame from base 1.